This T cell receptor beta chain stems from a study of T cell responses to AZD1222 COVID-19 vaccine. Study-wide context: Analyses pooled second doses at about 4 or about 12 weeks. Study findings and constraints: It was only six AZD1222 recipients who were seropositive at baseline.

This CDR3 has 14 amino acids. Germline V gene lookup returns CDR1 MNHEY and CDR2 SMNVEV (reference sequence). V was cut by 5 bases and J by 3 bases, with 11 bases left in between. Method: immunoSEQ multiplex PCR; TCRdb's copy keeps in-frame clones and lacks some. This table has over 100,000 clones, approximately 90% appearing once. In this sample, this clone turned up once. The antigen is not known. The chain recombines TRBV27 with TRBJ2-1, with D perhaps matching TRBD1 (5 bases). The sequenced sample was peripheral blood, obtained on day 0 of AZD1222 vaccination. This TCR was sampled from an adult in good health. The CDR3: CASSTRTHYNEQFF. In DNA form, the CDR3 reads TGTGCCAGCAGTACCCGGACACACTACAATGAGCAGTTCTTC.